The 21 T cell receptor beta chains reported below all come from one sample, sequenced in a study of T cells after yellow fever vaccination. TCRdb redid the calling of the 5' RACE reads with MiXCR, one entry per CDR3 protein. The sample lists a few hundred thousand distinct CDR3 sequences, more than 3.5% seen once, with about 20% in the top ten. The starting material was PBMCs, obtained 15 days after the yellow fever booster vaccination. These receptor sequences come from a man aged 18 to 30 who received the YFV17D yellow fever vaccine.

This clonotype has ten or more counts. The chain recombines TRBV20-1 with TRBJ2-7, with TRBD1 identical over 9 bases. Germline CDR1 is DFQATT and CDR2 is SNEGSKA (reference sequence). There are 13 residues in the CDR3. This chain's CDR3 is CSTSGTGPYEQYF. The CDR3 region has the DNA TGCAGCACGTCCGGGACAGGGCCCTACGAGCAGTACTTC.

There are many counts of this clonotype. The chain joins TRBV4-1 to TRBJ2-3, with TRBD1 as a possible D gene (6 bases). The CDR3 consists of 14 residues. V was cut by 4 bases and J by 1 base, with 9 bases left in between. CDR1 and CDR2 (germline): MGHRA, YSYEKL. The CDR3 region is CASSRGPGTDTQYF. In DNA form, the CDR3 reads TGCGCCAGCAGCCGGGGGCCGGGCACAGATACGCAGTATTTT.

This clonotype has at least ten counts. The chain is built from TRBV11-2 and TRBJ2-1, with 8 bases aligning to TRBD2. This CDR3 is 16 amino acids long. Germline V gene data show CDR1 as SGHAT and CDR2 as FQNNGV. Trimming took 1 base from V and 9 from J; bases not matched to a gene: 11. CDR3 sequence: CASSLAVASGWGEQFF. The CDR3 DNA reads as TGTGCCAGCAGCTTAGCAGTGGCTAGCGGGTGGGGTGAGCAGTTCTTC.

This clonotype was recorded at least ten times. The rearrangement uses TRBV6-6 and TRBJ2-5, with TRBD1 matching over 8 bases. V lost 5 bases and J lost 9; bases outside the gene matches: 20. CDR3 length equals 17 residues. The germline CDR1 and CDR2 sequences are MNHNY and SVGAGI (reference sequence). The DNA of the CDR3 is TGTGCCAGCAGTACCCCCGGGACAGGAGGTCCCGTTAAGGCCCAGTACTTC. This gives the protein CASSTPGTGGPVKAQYF.

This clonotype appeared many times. DNA of the CDR3: TGTGCCAGCAGTTCTCCGGGACAGACATCCCTTTATGGCTACACCTTC. It encodes CASSSPGQTSLYGYTF. The rearrangement joins TRBV6-6 to TRBJ1-2; 7 bases align to TRBD1. After removal of 4 bases from V and 5 bases from J, the junction contained 13 bases not matched to a gene. The V gene's germline CDR1 is MNHNY and CDR2 SVGAGI (reference sequence). The CDR3 contains 16 residues.

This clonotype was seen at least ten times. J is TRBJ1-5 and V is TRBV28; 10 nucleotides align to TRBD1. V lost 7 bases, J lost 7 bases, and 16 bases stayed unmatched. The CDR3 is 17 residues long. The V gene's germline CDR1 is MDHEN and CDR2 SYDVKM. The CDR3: CASTPDRWGQGRQPQHF. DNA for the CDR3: TGTGCCAGCACCCCCGATCGTTGGGGACAGGGGAGGCAGCCCCAGCATTTT.

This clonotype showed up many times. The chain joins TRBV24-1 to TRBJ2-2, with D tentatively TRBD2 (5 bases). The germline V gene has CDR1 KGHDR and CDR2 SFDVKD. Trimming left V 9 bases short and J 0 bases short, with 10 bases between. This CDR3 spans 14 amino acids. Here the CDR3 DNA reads TGTGCCACCTGGACTGTCGCGAACACCGGGGAGCTGTTTTTT. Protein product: CATWTVANTGELFF.

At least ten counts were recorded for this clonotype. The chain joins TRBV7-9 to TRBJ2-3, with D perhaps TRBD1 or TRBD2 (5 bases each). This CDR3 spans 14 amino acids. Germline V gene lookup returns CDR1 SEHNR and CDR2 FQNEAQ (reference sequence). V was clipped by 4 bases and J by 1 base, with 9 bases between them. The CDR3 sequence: CASSSRDGTDTQYF. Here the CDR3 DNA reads TGTGCCAGCAGCTCCAGGGACGGCACAGATACGCAGTATTTT.

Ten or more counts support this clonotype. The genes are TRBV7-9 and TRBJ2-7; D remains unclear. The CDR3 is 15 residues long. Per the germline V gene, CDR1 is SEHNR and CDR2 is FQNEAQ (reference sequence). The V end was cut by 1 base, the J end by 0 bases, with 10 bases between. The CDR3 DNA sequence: TGTGCCAGCAGCTTAGTCCCAGACGTCTCCTACGAGCAGTACTTC. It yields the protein CASSLVPDVSYEQYF.

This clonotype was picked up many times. CDR3 sequence: CATSREGDRGEGYTF. In DNA form, the CDR3 reads TGTGCCACCAGCAGAGAGGGGGACAGGGGGGAAGGCTACACCTTC. J is TRBJ1-2 and V is TRBV15, with TRBD1 identical over 11 bases. With 0 bases clipped from V and 8 bases from J, the junction kept 5 bases outside the gene matches. The CDR3 sequence is 15 residues long. Germline CDR1 LNHNV, CDR2 YYDKDF (reference sequence).

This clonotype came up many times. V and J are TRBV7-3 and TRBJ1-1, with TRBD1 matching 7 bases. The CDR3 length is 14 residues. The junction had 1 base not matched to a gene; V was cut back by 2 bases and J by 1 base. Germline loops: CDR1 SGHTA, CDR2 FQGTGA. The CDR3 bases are TGTGCCAGCAGCTTAGACAGGGAGAACACTGAAGCTTTCTTT. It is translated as CASSLDRENTEAFF.

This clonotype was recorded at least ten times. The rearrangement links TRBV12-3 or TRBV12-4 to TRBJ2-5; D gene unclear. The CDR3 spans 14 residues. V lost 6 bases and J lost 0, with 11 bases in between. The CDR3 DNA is TGTGCCAGCAGACTCGGACGGTACCAAGAGACCCAGTACTTC. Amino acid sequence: CASRLGRYQETQYF.

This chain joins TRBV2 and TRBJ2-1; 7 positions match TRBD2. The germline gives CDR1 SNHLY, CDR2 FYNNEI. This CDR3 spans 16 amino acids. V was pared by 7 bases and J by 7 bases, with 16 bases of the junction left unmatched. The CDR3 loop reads CASNFEPAGMWNEQFF. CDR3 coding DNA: TGTGCCAGCAACTTCGAACCAGCGGGGATGTGGAATGAGCAGTTCTTC.

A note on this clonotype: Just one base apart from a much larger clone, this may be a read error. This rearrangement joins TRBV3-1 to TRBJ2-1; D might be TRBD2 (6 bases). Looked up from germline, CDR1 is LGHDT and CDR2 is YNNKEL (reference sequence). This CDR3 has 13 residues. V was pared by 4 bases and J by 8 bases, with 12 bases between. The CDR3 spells CASSLDRGDEQFF. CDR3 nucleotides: TGTGCCAGCAGCCTAGACCGCGGGGATGAGCAGTTCTTC.

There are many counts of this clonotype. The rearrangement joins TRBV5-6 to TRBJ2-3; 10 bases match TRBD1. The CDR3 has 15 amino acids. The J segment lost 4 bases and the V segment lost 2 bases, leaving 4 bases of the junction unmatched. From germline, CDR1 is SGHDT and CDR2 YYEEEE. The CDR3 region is CASSFPDRGSDTQYF. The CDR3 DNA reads TGTGCCAGCAGCTTTCCGGACAGGGGGTCAGATACGCAGTATTTT. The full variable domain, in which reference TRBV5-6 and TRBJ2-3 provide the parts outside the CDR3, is DAGVTQSPTHLIKTRGQQVTLRCSPKSGHDTVSWYQQALGQGPQFIFQYYEEEERQRGNFPDRFSGHQFPNYSSELNVNALLLGDSALYLCASSFPDRGSDTQYFGPGTRLTVL.

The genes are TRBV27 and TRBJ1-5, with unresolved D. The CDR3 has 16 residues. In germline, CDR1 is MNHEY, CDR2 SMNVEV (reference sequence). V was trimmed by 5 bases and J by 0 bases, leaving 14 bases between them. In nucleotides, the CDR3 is TGTGCCAGCAGTACAACCGGGTTCCATAGCAATCAGCCCCAGCATTTT. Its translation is CASSTTGFHSNQPQHF.

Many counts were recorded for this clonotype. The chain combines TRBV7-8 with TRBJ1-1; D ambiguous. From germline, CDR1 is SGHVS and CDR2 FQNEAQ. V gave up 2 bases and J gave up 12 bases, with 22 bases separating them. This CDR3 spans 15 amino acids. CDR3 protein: CASSLNARGLGLTFF. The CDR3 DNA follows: TGTGCCAGCAGCTTAAATGCGAGAGGACTGGGCCTAACTTTCTTT.

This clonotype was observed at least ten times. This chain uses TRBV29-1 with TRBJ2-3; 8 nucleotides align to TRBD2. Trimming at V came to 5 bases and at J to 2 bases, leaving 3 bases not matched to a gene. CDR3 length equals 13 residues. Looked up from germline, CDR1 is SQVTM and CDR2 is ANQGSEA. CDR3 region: CSVHGGVTDTQYF. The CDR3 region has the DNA TGCAGCGTTCACGGGGGGGTCACAGATACGCAGTATTTT.

CDR3 in amino acids: CSVGEVSGNTIYF. CDR3 sequence (DNA): TGCAGCGTTGGGGAGGTGTCTGGAAACACCATATATTTT. The chain uses TRBV29-1 and TRBJ1-3; D unclear. CDR3 length: 13 residues. CDR1 is SQVTM, CDR2 ANQGSEA, per germline. Trimming cost V 4 bases and J 1 base, with 8 bases left between them.

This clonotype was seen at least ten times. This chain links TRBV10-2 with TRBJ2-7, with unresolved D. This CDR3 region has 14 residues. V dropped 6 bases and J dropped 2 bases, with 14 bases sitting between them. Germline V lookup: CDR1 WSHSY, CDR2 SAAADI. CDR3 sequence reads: CASSPFDWTYEQYV. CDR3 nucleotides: TGCGCCAGCAGCCCTTTTGACTGGACCTACGAGCAGTACGTC.

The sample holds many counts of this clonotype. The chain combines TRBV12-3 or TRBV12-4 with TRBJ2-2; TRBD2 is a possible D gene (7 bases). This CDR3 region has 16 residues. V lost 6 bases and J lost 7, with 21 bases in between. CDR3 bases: TGTGCCAGCAGCCGGTCGGGGGGCGTTCTTCACGGGGAGCTGTTTTTT. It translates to CASSRSGGVLHGELFF.